The following is a T cell receptor beta chain sequence with its context. These data are taken from a study of blood T cell repertoires in COVID-19. Study context: Acute and convalescent COVID-19 specimens originated in the United States, Italy and Spain. In each case, the material was cDNA or gDNA derived from T cells, B-cell-depleted T cells, or PBMCs.

V lost 5 bases and J lost 4, with 14 bases in between. Per the germline V gene, CDR1 is SEHNR and CDR2 is FQNEAQ (reference sequence). CDR3 length equals 14 residues. As processed by the authors: Estimation of nucleated cell counts relied on the amplification of reference gene primers. Clones were read by immunoSEQ multiplex PCR, and TCRdb kept only the in-frame ones, dropping some. V and J calls and clone size are given by that table; D and trimming were obtained from the DNA. Of approximately 31,000 clones in the sample, approximately 85% were seen once. The sequenced material came from peripheral blood. This chain connects TRBV7-9 to TRBJ1-1; TRBD1 is a possible D gene (6 bases). This TCR came from an elderly man with active COVID-19. The CDR3 region has the DNA TGTGCCAGCAGCCCACAGGGTTCGGGCACTGAAGCTTTCTTT. It yields the protein CASSPQGSGTEAFF.